These 16 T cell receptor beta chains were all obtained from the same sample, sequenced in a study of blood T cell repertoires in COVID-19. Profiled with immunoSEQ multiplex PCR; TCRdb holds only in-frame clones, not every one. In the table there are some 300,000 clones, 70% to 90% of which are singletons. Sequenced: PBMCs or T cells enriched from blood (not recorded which). Every receptor here comes from a woman under 40 who had recovered from COVID-19.

The genes are TRBV30 and TRBJ2-2; 12 nucleotides line up with TRBD2. V lost 4 bases and J lost 6; bases outside the gene matches: 6. This CDR3 has 15 amino acids. CDR1 and CDR2 from the germline V gene are GTSNPN and SVGIG (reference sequence). CDR3 sequence reads: CAWNLLAGGPGELFF. The CDR3 bases are TGTGCCTGGAATCTACTAGCGGGAGGCCCCGGGGAGCTGTTTTTT.

The gene calls are TRBV11-3 and TRBJ1-6; D remains unclear. Trimming pared 6 bases from V and 1 base from J, leaving 7 bases between. Germline-derived CDR1 and CDR2 are SGHNT and YENEEA. The CDR3 contains 14 residues. The CDR3 loop reads CASSYISYNSPLHF. The CDR3 nucleotides read TGTGCCAGCAGTTATATATCCTATAATTCACCCCTCCACTTT. The full variable domain, rest sourced from reference TRBV11-3 and TRBJ1-6, is EAGVVQSPRYKIIEKKQPVAFWCNPISGHNTLYWYLQNLGQGPELLIRYENEEAVDDSQLPKDRFSAERLKGVDSTLKIQPAELGDSAVYLCASSYISYNSPLHFGNGTRLTVT.

The chain has TRBV5-1 and TRBJ2-1; 7 bases agree with TRBD2. Germline V lookup: CDR1 SGHRS, CDR2 YFSETQ. The length of the CDR3 is 16 residues. Unmatched junction bases numbered 7, after V lost 0 bases and J lost 4 bases. CDR3 in amino acids: CASSLGLAVLYNEQFF. The CDR3 DNA is TGCGCCAGCAGCTTGGGGCTAGCGGTTCTTTACAATGAGCAGTTCTTC. The whole variable domain, filled in from reference TRBV5-1 and TRBJ2-1, reads KAGVTQTPRYLIKTRGQQVTLSCSPISGHRSVSWYQQTPGQGLQFLFEYFSETQRNKGNFPGRFSGRQFSNSRSEMNVSTLELGDSALYLCASSLGLAVLYNEQFFGPGTRLTVL.

This clone was picked up a small number of times. The chain is built from TRBV30 and TRBJ1-6; 9 bases line up with TRBD1. CDR3 size: 16 residues. CDR1 and CDR2 from the germline V gene are GTSNPN and SVGIG (reference sequence). V shed 3 bases, J shed 9 bases, and the junction held 12 bases outside the gene matches. The CDR3 bases are TGTGCCTGGAGAACAGGGGGCGCAAATATCGGTTCACCCCTCCACTTT. It encodes CAWRTGGANIGSPLHF.

V and J are TRBV27 and TRBJ2-7; 8 nucleotides align to TRBD1. CDR1 is MNHEY and CDR2 is SMNVEV in the germline V gene (reference sequence). The length of the CDR3 is 14 residues. The junction had 6 bases not matched to a gene; V was cut back by 5 bases and J by 3 bases. The CDR3 sequence is CASSVRTGIYEQYF. Here the CDR3 DNA reads TGTGCCAGCAGTGTGAGGACAGGGATCTACGAGCAGTACTTC.

The chain is built from TRBV4-1 and TRBJ2-7; TRBD2 matches 10 bases. V lost 0 bases and J lost 4; bases outside the gene matches: 9. The CDR3 contains 17 residues. The germline gives CDR1 MGHRA, CDR2 YSYEKL. The CDR3 here is CASSQDTPISGRYEQYF. As DNA, the CDR3 is TGCGCCAGCAGCCAAGATACCCCTATTAGCGGGAGGTACGAGCAGTACTTC.

The chain uses TRBV5-1 and TRBJ1-2; D remains ambiguous. The V gene's germline CDR1 is SGHRS and CDR2 YFSETQ. The CDR3 runs 14 residues. V dropped 2 bases and J dropped 1 base, with 9 bases sitting between them. The CDR3 DNA is TGCGCCAGCAGCTTTCATCCGGTTAACTATGGCTACACCTTC. This translates into CASSFHPVNYGYTF.

CDR3: CASSLGADTISYEQYF. CDR3 DNA sequence: TGTGCCAGCAGTTTAGGTGCGGATACAATCTCCTACGAGCAGTACTTC. V and J are TRBV28 and TRBJ2-7, with D unclear. The CDR3 has 16 residues. Trimming removed 2 bases at V and 0 bases at J, with 14 bases between. Germline loops: CDR1 MDHEN, CDR2 SYDVKM. Drawing the rest from reference TRBV28 and TRBJ2-7, the complete variable domain is DVKVTQSSRYLVKRTGEKVFLECVQDMDHENMFWYRQDPGLGLRLIYFSYDVKMKEKGDIPEGYSVSREKKERFSLILESASTNQTSMYLCASSLGADTISYEQYFGPGTRLTVT.

This sequence joins TRBV5-1 and TRBJ2-5; 10 bases match TRBD2. Trimming at V came to 4 bases and at J to 3 bases, leaving 9 bases not matched to a gene. There are 16 residues in the CDR3. Looked up from germline, CDR1 is SGHRS and CDR2 is YFSETQ. The CDR3 DNA follows: TGCGCCAGCAGCGTGAGCGGGGGGGCCCTCAAAGAGACCCAGTACTTC. Translated: CASSVSGGALKETQYF.

The rearrangement uses TRBV5-4 and TRBJ1-3; D gene unclear. From germline, CDR1 is SGHNT and CDR2 YYREEE (reference sequence). V lost 3 bases and J lost 2, with 3 bases in between. CDR3 length: 12 amino acids. The CDR3 spells CASSSAGNTIYF. The CDR3 DNA reads TGTGCCAGCAGCTCCGCTGGAAACACCATATATTTT.

This clone showed up many times. The chain couples TRBV27 to TRBJ2-7; D is perhaps TRBD1 (6 bases). The CDR3 sequence is 13 residues long. Trimming removed 10 bases from V and 4 bases from J, with 17 bases in between. CDR1 is MNHEY and CDR2 is SMNVEV in the germline V gene (reference sequence). The CDR3 spells CATSLQGRYEQYF. Here the CDR3 DNA reads TGTGCCACGTCGTTACAGGGACGGTACGAGCAGTACTTC.

The V call is TRBV20-1, the J call TRBJ2-5; 8 bases are a match to TRBD1. CDR1 and CDR2 (germline): DFQATT, SNEGSKA (reference sequence). Trimming took 3 bases from V and 4 from J; bases not matched to a gene: 10. This CDR3 contains 15 residues. CDR3 coding DNA: TGCAGTGCTAGTGGCAGGGGGCGATTTCGAGAGACCCAGTACTTC. Translation gives CSASGRGRFRETQYF.

The chain is built from TRBV5-1 and TRBJ1-1, with 7 bases matching TRBD1. CDR3 length equals 19 residues. Germline V gives CDR1 SGHRS, CDR2 YFSETQ. Trimming cost V 4 bases and J 2 bases; bases outside gene matches: 20. The CDR3 coding sequence is TGCGCCAGCAGCATCCGGGACAGACAATCAATGGGGATTAACACTGAAGCTTTCTTT. This gives the protein CASSIRDRQSMGINTEAFF.

The J gene is TRBJ2-4, the V gene TRBV6-4; 9 bases line up with TRBD1. Germline trimming cut 5 bases from V and 7 bases from J; bases unmatched to any gene: 6. This CDR3 contains 14 residues. Per germline, CDR1 MRHNA and CDR2 SNTAGT. CDR3 DNA sequence: TGTGCCAGCAGTCCCACAGGGGGCAAGAACATTCAGTACTTC. Amino acids: CASSPTGGKNIQYF.

The chain is built from TRBV9 and TRBJ1-1; 8 nucleotides match TRBD1. The CDR3 covers 16 residues. V lost 0 bases to trimming and J lost 7 bases; unmatched junction nucleotides: 11. The germline gives CDR1 SGDLS, CDR2 YYNGEE. CDR3 protein: CASSVASGRGQGEAFF. CDR3 in DNA: TGTGCCAGCAGCGTAGCTTCGGGCAGGGGGCAGGGTGAAGCTTTCTTT.

This clone was recorded at least ten times. The V call is TRBV2, the J call TRBJ2-7; TRBD1 matches at 10 bases. The trim removed 6 bases at V and 5 bases at J, leaving 4 bases unmatched. CDR1 is SNHLY, CDR2 FYNNEI, per germline. The CDR3 has 13 amino acids. CDR3 sequence reads: CASRTGQGNEQYF. In DNA, the CDR3 is TGTGCCAGCAGGACGGGACAGGGGAACGAGCAGTACTTC.